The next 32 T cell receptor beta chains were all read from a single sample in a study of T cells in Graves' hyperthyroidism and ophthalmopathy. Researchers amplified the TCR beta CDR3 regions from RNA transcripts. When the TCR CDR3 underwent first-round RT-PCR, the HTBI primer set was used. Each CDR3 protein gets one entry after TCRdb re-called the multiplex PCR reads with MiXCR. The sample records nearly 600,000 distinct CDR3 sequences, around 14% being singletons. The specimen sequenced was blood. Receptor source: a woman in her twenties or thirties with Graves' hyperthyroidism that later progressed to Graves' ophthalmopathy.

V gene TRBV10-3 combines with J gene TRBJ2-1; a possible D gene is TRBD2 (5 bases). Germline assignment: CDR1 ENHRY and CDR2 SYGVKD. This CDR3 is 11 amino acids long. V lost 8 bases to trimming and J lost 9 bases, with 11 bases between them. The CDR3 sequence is CAIVRAGEQFF. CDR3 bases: TGTGCCATCGTGAGGGCTGGTGAGCAGTTCTTC.

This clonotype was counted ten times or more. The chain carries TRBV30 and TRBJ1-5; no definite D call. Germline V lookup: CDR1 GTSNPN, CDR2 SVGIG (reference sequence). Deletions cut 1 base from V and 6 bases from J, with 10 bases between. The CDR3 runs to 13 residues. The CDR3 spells CAWSADVGQPQHF. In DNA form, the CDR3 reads TGTGCCTGGAGTGCGGACGTGGGTCAGCCCCAGCATTTT.

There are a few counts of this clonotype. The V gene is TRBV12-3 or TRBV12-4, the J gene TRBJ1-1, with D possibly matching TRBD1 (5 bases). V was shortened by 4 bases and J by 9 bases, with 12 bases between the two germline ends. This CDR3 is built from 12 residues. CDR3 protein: CASSSNSGKAFF. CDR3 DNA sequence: TGTGCCAGCAGTTCTAATTCAGGGAAAGCTTTCTTT.

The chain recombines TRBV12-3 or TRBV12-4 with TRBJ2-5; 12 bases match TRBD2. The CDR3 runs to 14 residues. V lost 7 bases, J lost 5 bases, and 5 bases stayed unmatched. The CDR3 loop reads CASKTSGSVETQYF. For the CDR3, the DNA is TGTGCCAGCAAGACTAGCGGGAGCGTCGAGACCCAGTACTTC.

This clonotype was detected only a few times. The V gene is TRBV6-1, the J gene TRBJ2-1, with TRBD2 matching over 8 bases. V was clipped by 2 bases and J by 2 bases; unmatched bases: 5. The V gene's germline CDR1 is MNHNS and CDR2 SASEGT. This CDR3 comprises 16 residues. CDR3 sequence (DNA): TGTGCCAGCAGTGAAAACGCGGGGGGTGCCTACAATGAGCAGTTCTTC. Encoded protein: CASSENAGGAYNEQFF.

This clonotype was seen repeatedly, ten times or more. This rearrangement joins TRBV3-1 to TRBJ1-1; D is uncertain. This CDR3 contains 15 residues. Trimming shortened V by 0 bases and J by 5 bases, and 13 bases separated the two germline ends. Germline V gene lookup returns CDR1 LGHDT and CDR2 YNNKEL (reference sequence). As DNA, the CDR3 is TGTGCCAGCAGCCAAGAAACGGACCCGGGGACTGAAGCTTTCTTT. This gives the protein CASSQETDPGTEAFF.

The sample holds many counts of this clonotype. The CDR3 loop is CASSTDGNTEAFF. CDR3 DNA: TGTGCCAGCAGTACGGACGGGAACACTGAAGCTTTCTTT. The chain has TRBV6-1 and TRBJ1-1; unclear D gene. Trimming shortened V by 5 bases and J by 1 base, and 8 bases separated the two germline ends. CDR1 and CDR2 from the germline V gene are MNHNS and SASEGT. The CDR3 contains 13 residues.

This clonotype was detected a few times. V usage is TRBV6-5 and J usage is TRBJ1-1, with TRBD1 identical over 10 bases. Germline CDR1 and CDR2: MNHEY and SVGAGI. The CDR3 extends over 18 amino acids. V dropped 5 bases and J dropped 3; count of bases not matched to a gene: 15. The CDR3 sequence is CASSERQGANLRDTEAFF. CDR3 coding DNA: TGTGCCAGCAGTGAAAGACAGGGGGCGAATTTACGGGACACTGAAGCTTTCTTT.

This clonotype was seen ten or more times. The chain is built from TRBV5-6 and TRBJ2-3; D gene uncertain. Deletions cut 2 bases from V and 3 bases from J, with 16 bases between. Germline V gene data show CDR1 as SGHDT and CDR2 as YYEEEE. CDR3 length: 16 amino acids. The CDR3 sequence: CASSFDSARLTDTQYF. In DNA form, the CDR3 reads TGTGCCAGCAGCTTTGATTCAGCGAGGTTAACAGATACGCAGTATTTT.

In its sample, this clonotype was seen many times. This CDR3 reads CASSQGLAGVSEQYF. In nucleotides, the CDR3 is TGCGCCAGCAGCCAGGGACTAGCGGGAGTAAGCGAGCAGTACTTC. The chain couples TRBV5-1 to TRBJ2-7, with TRBD2 matching 14 bases. Trimming took 4 bases from V and 6 from J; bases not matched to a gene: 6. Germline CDR1 reads SGHRS; CDR2 reads YFSETQ. This CDR3 comprises 15 residues. The entire variable domain, with the rest obtained from reference TRBV5-1 and TRBJ2-7, is as follows: KAGVTQTPRYLIKTRGQQVTLSCSPISGHRSVSWYQQTPGQGLQFLFEYFSETQRNKGNFPGRFSGRQFSNSRSEMNVSTLELGDSALYLCASSQGLAGVSEQYFGPGTRLTVT.

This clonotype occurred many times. CDR3 nucleotide sequence: TGCAGCGTTGTCGAAGTCTCGGTTGATAGCAATCAGCCCCAGCATTTT. The encoded protein is CSVVEVSVDSNQPQHF. The chain couples TRBV29-1 to TRBJ1-5; no reliable D call. The germline gives CDR1 SQVTM, CDR2 ANQGSEA. The CDR3 length is 16 residues. V lost 4 bases and J lost 0, with 16 bases in between.

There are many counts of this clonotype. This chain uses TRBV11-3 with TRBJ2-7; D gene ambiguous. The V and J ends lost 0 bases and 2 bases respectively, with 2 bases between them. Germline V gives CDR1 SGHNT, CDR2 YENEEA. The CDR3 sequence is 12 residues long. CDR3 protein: CASSLEPYEQYF. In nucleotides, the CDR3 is TGTGCCAGCAGCTTAGAACCCTACGAGCAGTACTTC.

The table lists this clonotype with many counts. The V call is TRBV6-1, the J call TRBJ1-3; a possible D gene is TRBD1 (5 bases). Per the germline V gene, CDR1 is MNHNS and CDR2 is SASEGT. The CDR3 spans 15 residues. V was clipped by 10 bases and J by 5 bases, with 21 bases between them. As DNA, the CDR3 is TGTGCCACCGCCGGGACGGCGGCCTCGAGAAACACCATATATTTT. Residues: CATAGTAASRNTIYF.

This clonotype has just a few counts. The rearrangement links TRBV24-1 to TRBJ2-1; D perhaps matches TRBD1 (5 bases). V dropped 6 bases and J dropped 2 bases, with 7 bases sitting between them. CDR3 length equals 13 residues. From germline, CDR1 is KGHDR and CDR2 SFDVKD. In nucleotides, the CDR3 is TGTGCCACCAGTAGGGGCCCCTACAATGAGCAGTTCTTC. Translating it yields CATSRGPYNEQFF.

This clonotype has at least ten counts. The CDR3 DNA reads as TGCAGCGTCCAGAAGGTACTTACTAGCTCCTACAATGAGCAGTTCTTC. Translation gives CSVQKVLTSSYNEQFF. The chain couples TRBV29-1 to TRBJ2-1; possible D gene TRBD2, 5 bases. Germline loops: CDR1 SQVTM, CDR2 ANQGSEA. CDR3 length equals 16 residues. V gave up 6 bases and J gave up 0 bases, with 18 bases separating them.

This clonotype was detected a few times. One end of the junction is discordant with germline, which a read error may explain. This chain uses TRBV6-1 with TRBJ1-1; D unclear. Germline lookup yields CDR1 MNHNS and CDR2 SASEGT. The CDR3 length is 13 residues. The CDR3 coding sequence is TGTGTCAGCAGTGAAGGGCGGAACACTGAAGCTTTCTTT. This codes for CVSSEGRNTEAFF.

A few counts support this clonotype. The chain's CDR3 is CASSPTTGYEQYF. The CDR3 DNA sequence: TGTGCCAGCAGCCCAACCACAGGCTACGAGCAGTACTTC. The chain couples TRBV5-6 to TRBJ2-7; D perhaps matches TRBD1 (5 bases). The germline V and J ends were trimmed by 4 bases and 3 bases, with 11 bases remaining between them. CDR1 and CDR2 (germline): SGHDT, YYEEEE. This CDR3 spans 13 amino acids.

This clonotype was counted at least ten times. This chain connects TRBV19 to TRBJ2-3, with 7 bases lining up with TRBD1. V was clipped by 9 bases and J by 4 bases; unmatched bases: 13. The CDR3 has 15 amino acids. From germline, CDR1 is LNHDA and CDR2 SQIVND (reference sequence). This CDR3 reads CASASLTGLADTQYF. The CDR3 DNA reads TGTGCCAGCGCCTCTCTGACAGGGCTCGCAGATACGCAGTATTTT.

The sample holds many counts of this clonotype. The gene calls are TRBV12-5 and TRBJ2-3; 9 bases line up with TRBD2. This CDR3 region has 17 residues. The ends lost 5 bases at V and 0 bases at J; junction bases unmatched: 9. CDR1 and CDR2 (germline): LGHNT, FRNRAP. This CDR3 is CASGPPTTSGSTDTQYF. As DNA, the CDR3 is TGTGCTAGTGGTCCCCCGACGACTAGCGGAAGCACAGATACGCAGTATTTT.

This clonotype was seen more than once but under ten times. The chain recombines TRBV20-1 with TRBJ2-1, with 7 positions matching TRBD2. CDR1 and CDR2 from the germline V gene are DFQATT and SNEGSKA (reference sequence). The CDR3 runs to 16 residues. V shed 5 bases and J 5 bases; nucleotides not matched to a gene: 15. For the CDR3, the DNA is TGCAGTGCTGCCCCCCTAGGAGCGGGATTTGACAATGAGCAGTTCTTC. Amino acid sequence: CSAAPLGAGFDNEQFF.

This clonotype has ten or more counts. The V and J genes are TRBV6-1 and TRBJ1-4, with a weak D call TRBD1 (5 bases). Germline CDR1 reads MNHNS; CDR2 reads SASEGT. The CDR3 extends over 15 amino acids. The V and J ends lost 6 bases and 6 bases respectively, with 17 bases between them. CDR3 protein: CASRFTGGVHEKLFF. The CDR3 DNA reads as TGTGCCAGCAGGTTTACCGGAGGGGTTCATGAAAAACTGTTTTTT.

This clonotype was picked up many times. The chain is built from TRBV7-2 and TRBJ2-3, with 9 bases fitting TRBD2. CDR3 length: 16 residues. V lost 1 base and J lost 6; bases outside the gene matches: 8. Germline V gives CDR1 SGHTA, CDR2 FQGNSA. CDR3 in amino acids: CASSLGLAGVFDTQYF. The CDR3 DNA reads TGTGCCAGCAGCTTAGGTTTAGCGGGGGTTTTTGATACGCAGTATTTT.

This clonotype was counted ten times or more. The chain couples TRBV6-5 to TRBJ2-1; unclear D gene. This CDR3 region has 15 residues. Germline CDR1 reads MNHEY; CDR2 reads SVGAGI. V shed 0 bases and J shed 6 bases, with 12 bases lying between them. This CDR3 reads CASSYSQLTGNEQFF. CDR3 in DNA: TGTGCCAGCAGTTACTCCCAACTAACCGGCAATGAGCAGTTCTTC.

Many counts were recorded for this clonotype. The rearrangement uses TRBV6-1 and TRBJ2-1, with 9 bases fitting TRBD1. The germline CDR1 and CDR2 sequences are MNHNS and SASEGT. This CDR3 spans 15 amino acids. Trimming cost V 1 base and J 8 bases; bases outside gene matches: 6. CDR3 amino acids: CASSEGTGERYEQFF. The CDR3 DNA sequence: TGTGCCAGCAGTGAAGGGACAGGGGAGAGGTATGAGCAGTTCTTC.

The CDR3 sequence is CASSSNPTTFSYEQYF. The CDR3 DNA reads TGTGCCAGCAGTTCTAATCCTACAACTTTCTCCTACGAGCAGTACTTC. The rearrangement uses TRBV6-1 and TRBJ2-7; D is uncertain. V gave up 5 bases and J gave up 0 bases, with 17 bases separating them. The CDR3 runs to 16 residues. Germline CDR1 reads MNHNS; CDR2 reads SASEGT.

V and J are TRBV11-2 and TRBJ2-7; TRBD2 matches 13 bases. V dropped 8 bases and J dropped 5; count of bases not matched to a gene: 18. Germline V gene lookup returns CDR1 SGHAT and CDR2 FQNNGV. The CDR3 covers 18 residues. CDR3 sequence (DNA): TGTGCCAGCGAACGGGTGCCTGGACTAGCGGGAGTTACGAACGAGCAGTACTTC. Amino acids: CASERVPGLAGVTNEQYF.

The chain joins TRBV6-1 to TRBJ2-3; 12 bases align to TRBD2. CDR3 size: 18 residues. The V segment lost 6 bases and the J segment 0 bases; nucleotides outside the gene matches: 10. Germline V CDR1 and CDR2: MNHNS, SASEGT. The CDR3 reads CASSGLHGLAGSTDTQYF. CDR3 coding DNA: TGTGCCAGCAGCGGTTTACATGGACTAGCGGGGAGCACAGATACGCAGTATTTT.

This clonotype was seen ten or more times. CDR3 residues: CASSSTGRNEQFF. CDR3 nucleotides: TGTGCCAGCAGCTCAACGGGGAGAAATGAGCAGTTCTTC. The chain links TRBV9 to TRBJ2-1; TRBD2 might be the D (5 bases). The germline V gene encodes CDR1 SGDLS and CDR2 YYNGEE. CDR3 length: 13 amino acids. Trimming pared 4 bases from V and 7 bases from J, leaving 12 bases between.

CDR3 protein: CATSNIAGEADTQYF. The CDR3 DNA follows: TGTGCCACCAGCAATATAGCGGGAGAAGCAGATACGCAGTATTTT. The J gene is TRBJ2-3, the V gene TRBV15; 9 bases align to TRBD2. The CDR3 runs 15 residues. Germline V lookup: CDR1 LNHNV, CDR2 YYDKDF (reference sequence). The J segment lost 4 bases and the V segment lost 4 bases, leaving 6 bases of the junction unmatched.

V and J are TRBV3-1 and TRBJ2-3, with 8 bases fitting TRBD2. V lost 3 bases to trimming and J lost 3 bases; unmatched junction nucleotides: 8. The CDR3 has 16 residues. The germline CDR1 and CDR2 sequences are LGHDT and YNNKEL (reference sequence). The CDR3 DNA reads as TGTGCCAGCAGCCATGGGACTAGAGGGCGGACAGATACGCAGTATTTT. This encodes CASSHGTRGRTDTQYF.

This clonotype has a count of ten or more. CDR3 DNA: TGTGCCAGCAGCCCTCCGGGACTAGGGAACGAGCAGTACTTC. It yields the protein CASSPPGLGNEQYF. The rearrangement joins TRBV7-2 to TRBJ2-7; 8 bases fit TRBD2. Unmatched junction bases numbered 8, after V lost 5 bases and J lost 5 bases. Germline CDR1 reads SGHTA; CDR2 reads FQGNSA. CDR3 length: 14 amino acids.

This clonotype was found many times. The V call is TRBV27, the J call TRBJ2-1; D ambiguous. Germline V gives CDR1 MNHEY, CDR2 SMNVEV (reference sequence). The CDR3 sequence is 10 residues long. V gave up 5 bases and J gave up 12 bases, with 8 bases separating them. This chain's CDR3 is CASSPPRQFF. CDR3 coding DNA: TGTGCCAGCAGTCCCCCAAGGCAGTTCTTC.